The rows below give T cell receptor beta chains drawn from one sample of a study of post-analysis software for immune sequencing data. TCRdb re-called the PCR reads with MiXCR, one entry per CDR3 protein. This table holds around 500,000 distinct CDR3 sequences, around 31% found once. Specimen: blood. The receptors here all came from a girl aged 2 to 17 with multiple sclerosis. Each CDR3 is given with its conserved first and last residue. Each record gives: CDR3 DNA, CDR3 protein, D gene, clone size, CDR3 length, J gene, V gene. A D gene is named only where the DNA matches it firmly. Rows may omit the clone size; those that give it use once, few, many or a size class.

TGTGCCACCTTTCATCCCCTCTCCGGGACTAGCGGGGGTACGCAAGAGACCCAGTACTTC,CATFHPLSGTSGGTQETQYF,TRBD2,few,20,TRBJ2-5,TRBV10-3
TGTGCCAGCAGCCCGACGACAGGGGGAACAGATACGCAGTATTTT,CASSPTTGGTDTQYF,TRBD1,once,15,TRBJ2-3,TRBV13
TGTGCCAGCAGCGTAGAGCCCAGCGGTTCCGGGGAGCTGTTTTTT,CASSVEPSGSGELFF,-,-,15,TRBJ2-2,TRBV9
TGCGCCAGCAGCTTGGCCAGGGACTTTGAAGAGACCCAGTACTTC,CASSLARDFEETQYF,-,-,15,TRBJ2-5,TRBV5-1
TGCAGTGCTAGAGATTGGCTAGCATTGGAGACCCAGTACTTC,CSARDWLALETQYF,-,-,14,TRBJ2-5,TRBV20-1
TGTGCCAGCAGTTACGACAGGGGTGGCGGCTACACCTTC,CASSYDRGGGYTF,TRBD1,few,13,TRBJ1-2,TRBV6-5
TGTGCCAGCAGTTTCGCGGGGGGAACATCCTACGAGCAGTACTTC,CASSFAGGTSYEQYF,TRBD2,few,15,TRBJ2-7,TRBV6-5
TGTGCCAGCAGCGCCGGGACAGGGTTGTCCTACGAGCAGTACTTC,CASSAGTGLSYEQYF,TRBD1,-,15,TRBJ2-7,TRBV6-6
TGCAGCGCCCCCCTTACTAGCGGGGGGGCAGACAATGAGCAGTTCTTC,CSAPLTSGGADNEQFF,TRBD2,few,16,TRBJ2-1,TRBV29-1
TGCAGTGCCAGAGAGGGCGGGGGTTTCCAAGAGACCCAGTACTTC,CSAREGGGFQETQYF,TRBD2,-,15,TRBJ2-5,TRBV20-1
TGCGCCAGCAGCCGTTGGGGCTACGAGCAGTACTTC,CASSRWGYEQYF,-,-,12,TRBJ2-7,TRBV5-1
TGTGCCAGCAGCTTGGATATGGGCCGCGGCTACACCTTC,CASSLDMGRGYTF,-,few,13,TRBJ1-2,TRBV5-6
TGTGCCAGCAGCCGGGGGTGGCAGGAGGTCGCAGATACGCAGTATTTT,CASSRGWQEVADTQYF,-,-,16,TRBJ2-3,TRBV6-5
TGTGCCAGCAGCTTAGAGTGGTGGAGCGGAGAGGAGACCCAGTACTTC,CASSLEWWSGEETQYF,-,few,16,TRBJ2-5,TRBV11-2
TGCGCCAGCAGCTTGGCAGCATGGTCAGGGGCCAACGTCCTGACTTTC,CASSLAAWSGANVLTF,-,few,16,TRBJ2-6,TRBV5-1
TGCGCCAGCAGCCAAGGGGACAGGGGGACTAACTATGGCTACACCTTC,CASSQGDRGTNYGYTF,TRBD1,few,16,TRBJ1-2,TRBV4-1
TGTGCCAGCAGCCCCGGGGTGTCGGGCAGGGGCTACACCTTC,CASSPGVSGRGYTF,-,few,14,TRBJ1-2,TRBV7-9
TGCGCCAGCAGCTTGGATACGGATTTCACAGATACGCAGTATTTT,CASSLDTDFTDTQYF,-,few,15,TRBJ2-3,TRBV5-1
TGTGCCAGCAGCTATAGCCCGGGACAGAGATCCTACGAGCAGTACTTC,CASSYSPGQRSYEQYF,TRBD1,few,16,TRBJ2-7,TRBV5-8
TGTGCCAGCAGCTTAGCCACAGCATCACTTAACGGGATCTATGGCTACACCTTC,CASSLATASLNGIYGYTF,-,-,18,TRBJ1-2,TRBV7-8
TGTGCCAGCTCACCGGTACCACAGGGGGCCTCCAAAAACATTCAGTACTTC,CASSPVPQGASKNIQYF,TRBD1,few,17,TRBJ2-4,TRBV18
TGTGCCATCAGTGTAACAGGGGGCGGCGTGACTGGGGCCAACGTCCTGACTTTC,CAISVTGGGVTGANVLTF,TRBD1,-,18,TRBJ2-6,TRBV10-3
TGTGCCAGCAGTTTGGGCGAGAGCTCCTACAATGAGCAGTTCTTC,CASSLGESSYNEQFF,-,few,15,TRBJ2-1,TRBV12-3/TRBV12-4
TGTGCCAGCAGCCTCAATGACCGAGAAAAACTGTTTTTT,CASSLNDREKLFF,-,-,13,TRBJ1-4,TRBV7-6
TGCGCCAGCAGCTGGGGGGTAGGGCCTCAGAGCAATGAGCAGTTCTTC,CASSWGVGPQSNEQFF,-,-,16,TRBJ2-1,TRBV5-1
TGCAGTGCTAGAGCTGCCGTGACAGGGTACAATGAGCAGTTCTTC,CSARAAVTGYNEQFF,TRBD1,-,15,TRBJ2-1,TRBV20-1
TGCAGTGCCGCCACAGCATTAATACAGTTCTTC,CSAATALIQFF,-,many,11,TRBJ2-1,TRBV20-1
TGCAGCGCCGTCGGACACCCGGGTCGGGATACGCAGTATTTT,CSAVGHPGRDTQYF,-,few,14,TRBJ2-3,TRBV29-1
TGTGCCAGCAGTTCAGTCCGGGGGACAGGGCCCGGAAATTCACCCCTCCACTTT,CASSSVRGTGPGNSPLHF,TRBD1,few,18,TRBJ1-6,TRBV6-5
TGTGCCAGCAGTCCGGGTACGGTGGGGACCCAGTACTTC,CASSPGTVGTQYF,-,-,13,TRBJ2-5,TRBV12-3/TRBV12-4
TGTGCCAGCAGCAGTCGGCCTAGGGAAGCTTTCTTT,CASSSRPREAFF,-,-,12,TRBJ1-1,TRBV21-1
TGTGCCAGCAGCGCCCGGCAAGATACGCAGTATTTT,CASSARQDTQYF,-,-,12,TRBJ2-3,TRBV9
TGTGCCATCAGTGCGGACAGGGTCCAATATGGCTACACCTTC,CAISADRVQYGYTF,TRBD1,-,14,TRBJ1-2,TRBV10-3
TGTGCCAGCTCACCGGGGGGGATTAGGTACGAGCAGTACTTC,CASSPGGIRYEQYF,TRBD2,few,14,TRBJ2-7,TRBV18
TGTGCCGGCTCACCACCCTCCGGTCTACAAGAGACCCAGTACTTC,CAGSPPSGLQETQYF,-,-,15,TRBJ2-5,TRBV18
TGTGCCAGCAGCTCGGACGGACATAATTCACCCTTCCACTTT,CASSSDGHNSPFHF,-,-,14,TRBJ1-6,TRBV7-9
TGCGCCAGCAGCCAAGGTCCCGGGGCCCTCAATCAGCCCCAGCATTTT,CASSQGPGALNQPQHF,-,-,16,TRBJ1-5,TRBV4-1
TGCGCCAGCAGCCGGATACTAGCGGGGGTGAACAATGAGCAGTTCTTC,CASSRILAGVNNEQFF,TRBD2,few,16,TRBJ2-1,TRBV5-1
TGTGCCAGCAGCCCCCAGGTGACAGGACCAAACACTGAAGCTTTCTTT,CASSPQVTGPNTEAFF,-,-,16,TRBJ1-1,TRBV5-5
TGTGCCAGCAGCAGACAATTGAGGGAGACCCAGTACTTC,CASSRQLRETQYF,-,few,13,TRBJ2-5,TRBV7-6
TGCGCCAGCAACTTGGGACGGCGCGGGGGCTCCTACAATGAGCAGTTCTTC,CASNLGRRGGSYNEQFF,TRBD2,-,17,TRBJ2-1,TRBV5-1
TGCAGTGCCATGGGACTAGCGGTTTCAGATACGCAGTATTTT,CSAMGLAVSDTQYF,TRBD2,few,14,TRBJ2-3,TRBV20-1
TGCGCCAGCAGCGCGGACAGGAATGTGCAGTACTTC,CASSADRNVQYF,TRBD1,few,12,TRBJ2-5,TRBV5-1
TGTGGGGTGGGGCGGGGGCCCGATGAGCAGTTCTTC,CGVGRGPDEQFF,-,-,12,TRBJ2-1,TRBV10-3
TGTGCCAGCAGTTACCCCGCGGACAGTGGGGGTGAGCAGTTCTTC,CASSYPADSGGEQFF,-,-,15,TRBJ2-1,TRBV6-2/TRBV6-3
TGTGCCAGCAGTCCTCCGGCCCGTACCGGGGAGCTGTTTTTT,CASSPPARTGELFF,-,few,14,TRBJ2-2,TRBV27
TGTGCCACCAGTGATTTAGGGTCCGAAGAGACCCAGTACTTC,CATSDLGSEETQYF,-,few,14,TRBJ2-5,TRBV24-1
TGTGCCAGCAGAACCGGGACAGGGGCTACTCTAGCCAAAAACATTCAGTACTTC,CASRTGTGATLAKNIQYF,TRBD1,-,18,TRBJ2-4,TRBV2
TGTGCCAGCAGGAGGACCGGGACAAACTCCTACGAGCAGTACTTC,CASRRTGTNSYEQYF,-,-,15,TRBJ2-7,TRBV6-6
TGTGCCAGCAGTGGAATCCTAGACCTGGCCGAGCAGTACTTC,CASSGILDLAEQYF,-,-,14,TRBJ2-7,TRBV6-1
TGTGCCAGCAGCTTGAAGACGGCGGGGAACACTGAAGCTTTCTTT,CASSLKTAGNTEAFF,-,few,15,TRBJ1-1,TRBV5-5